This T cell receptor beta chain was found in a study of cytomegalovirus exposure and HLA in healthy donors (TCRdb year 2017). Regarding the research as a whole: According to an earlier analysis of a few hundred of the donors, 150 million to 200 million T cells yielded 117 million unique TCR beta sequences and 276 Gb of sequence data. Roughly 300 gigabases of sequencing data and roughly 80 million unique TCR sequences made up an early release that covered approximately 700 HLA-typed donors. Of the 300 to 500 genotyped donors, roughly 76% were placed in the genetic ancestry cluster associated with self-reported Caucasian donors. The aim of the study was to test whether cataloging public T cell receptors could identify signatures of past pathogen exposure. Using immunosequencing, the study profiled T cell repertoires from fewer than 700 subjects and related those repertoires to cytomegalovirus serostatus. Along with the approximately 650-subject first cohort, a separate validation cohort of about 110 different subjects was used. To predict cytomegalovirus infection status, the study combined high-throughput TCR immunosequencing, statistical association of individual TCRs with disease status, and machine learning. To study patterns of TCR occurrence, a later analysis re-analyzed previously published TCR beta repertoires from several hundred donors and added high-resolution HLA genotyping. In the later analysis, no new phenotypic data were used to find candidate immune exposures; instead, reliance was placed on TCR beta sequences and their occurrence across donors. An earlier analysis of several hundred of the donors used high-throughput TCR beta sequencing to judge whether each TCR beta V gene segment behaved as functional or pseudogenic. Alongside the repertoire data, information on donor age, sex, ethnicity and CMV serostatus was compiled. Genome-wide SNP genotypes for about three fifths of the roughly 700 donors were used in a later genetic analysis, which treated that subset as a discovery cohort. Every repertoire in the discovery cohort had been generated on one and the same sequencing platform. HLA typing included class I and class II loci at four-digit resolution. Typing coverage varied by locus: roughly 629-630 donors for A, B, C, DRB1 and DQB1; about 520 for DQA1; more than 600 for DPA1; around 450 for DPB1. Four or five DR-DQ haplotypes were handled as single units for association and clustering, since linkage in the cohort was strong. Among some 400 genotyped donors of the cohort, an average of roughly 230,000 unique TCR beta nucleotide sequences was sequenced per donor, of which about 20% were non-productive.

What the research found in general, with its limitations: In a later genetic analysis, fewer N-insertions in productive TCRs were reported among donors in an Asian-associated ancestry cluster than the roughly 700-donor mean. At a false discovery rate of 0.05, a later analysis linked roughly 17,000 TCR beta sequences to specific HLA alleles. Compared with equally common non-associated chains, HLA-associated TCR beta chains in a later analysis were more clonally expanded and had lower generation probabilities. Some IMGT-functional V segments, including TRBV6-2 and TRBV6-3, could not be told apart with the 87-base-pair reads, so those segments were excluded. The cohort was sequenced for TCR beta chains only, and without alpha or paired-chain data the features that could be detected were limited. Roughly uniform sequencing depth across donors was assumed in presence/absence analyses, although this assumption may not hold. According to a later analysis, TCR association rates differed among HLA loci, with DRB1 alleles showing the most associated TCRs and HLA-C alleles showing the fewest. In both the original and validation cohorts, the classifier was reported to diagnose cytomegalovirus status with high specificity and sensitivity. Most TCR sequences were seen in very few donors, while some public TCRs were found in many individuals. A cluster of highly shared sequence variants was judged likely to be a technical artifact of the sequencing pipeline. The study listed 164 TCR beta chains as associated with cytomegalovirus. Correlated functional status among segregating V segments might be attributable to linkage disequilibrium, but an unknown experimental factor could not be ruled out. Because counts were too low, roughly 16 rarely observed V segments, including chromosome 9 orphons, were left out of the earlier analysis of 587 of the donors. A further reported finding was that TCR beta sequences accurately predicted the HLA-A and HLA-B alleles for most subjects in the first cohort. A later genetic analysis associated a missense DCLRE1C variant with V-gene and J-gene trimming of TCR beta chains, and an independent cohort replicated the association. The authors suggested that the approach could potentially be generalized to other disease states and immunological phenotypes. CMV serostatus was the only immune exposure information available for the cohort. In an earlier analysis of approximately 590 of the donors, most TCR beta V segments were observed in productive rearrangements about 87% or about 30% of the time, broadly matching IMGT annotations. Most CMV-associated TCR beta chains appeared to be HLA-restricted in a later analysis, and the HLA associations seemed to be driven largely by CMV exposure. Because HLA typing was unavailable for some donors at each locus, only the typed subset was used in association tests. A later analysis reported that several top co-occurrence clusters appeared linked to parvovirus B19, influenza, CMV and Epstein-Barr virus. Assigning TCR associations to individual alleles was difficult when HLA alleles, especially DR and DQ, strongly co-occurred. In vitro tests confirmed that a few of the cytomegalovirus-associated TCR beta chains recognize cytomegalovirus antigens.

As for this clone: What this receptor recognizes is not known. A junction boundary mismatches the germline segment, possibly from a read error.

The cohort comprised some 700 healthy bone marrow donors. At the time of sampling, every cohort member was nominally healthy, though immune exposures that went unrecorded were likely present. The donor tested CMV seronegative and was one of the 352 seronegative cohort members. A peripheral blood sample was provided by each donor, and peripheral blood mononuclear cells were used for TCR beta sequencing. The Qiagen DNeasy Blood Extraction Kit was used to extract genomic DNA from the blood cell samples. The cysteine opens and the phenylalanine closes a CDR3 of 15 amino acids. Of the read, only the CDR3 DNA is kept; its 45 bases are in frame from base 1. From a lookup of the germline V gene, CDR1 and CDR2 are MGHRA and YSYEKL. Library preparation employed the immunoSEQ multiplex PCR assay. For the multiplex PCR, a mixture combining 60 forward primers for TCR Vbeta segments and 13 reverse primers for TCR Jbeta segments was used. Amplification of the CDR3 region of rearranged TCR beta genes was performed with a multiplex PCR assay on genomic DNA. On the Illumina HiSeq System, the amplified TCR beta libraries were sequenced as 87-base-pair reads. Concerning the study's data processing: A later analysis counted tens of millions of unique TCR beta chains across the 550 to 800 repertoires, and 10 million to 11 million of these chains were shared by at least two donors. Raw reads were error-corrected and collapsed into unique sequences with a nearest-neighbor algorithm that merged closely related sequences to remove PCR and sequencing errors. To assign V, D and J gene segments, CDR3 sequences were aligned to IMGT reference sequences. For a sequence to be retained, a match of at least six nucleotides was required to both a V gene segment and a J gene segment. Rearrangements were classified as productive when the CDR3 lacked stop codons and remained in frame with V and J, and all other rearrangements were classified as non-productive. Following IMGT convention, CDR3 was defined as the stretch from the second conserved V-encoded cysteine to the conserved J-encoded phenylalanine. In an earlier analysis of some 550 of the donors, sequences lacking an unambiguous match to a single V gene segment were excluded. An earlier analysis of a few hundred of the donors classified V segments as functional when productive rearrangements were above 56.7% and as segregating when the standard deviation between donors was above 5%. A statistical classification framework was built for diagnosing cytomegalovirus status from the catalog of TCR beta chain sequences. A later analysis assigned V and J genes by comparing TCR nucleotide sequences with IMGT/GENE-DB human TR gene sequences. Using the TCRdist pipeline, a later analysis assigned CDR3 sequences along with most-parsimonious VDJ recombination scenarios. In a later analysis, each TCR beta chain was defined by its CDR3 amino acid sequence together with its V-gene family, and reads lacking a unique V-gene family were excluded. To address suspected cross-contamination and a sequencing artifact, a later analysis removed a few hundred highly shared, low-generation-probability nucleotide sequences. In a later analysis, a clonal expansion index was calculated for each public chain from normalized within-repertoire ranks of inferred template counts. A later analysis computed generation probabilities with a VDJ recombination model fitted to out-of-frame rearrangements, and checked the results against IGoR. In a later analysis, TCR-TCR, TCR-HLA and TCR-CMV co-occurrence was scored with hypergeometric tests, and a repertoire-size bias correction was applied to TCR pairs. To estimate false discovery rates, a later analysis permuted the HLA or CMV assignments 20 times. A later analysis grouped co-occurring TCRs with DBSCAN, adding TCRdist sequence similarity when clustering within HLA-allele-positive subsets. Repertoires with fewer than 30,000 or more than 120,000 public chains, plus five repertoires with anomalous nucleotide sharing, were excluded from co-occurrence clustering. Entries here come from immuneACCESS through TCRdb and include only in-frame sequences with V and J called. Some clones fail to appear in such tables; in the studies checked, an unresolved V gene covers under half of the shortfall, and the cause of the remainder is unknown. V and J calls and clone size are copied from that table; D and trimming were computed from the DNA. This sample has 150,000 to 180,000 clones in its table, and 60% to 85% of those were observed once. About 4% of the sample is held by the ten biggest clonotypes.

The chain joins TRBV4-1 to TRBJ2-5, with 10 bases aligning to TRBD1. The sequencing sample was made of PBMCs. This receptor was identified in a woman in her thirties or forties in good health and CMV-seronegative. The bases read TGCGCCAGCAGAGAATCGACAGGGGGCGGAGAGACTCAGTACTTC. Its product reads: CASRESTGGGETQYF.